The next 5 T cell receptor beta chains were all read from a single sample in a study of shared clonotypes between healthy human individuals. Clones were read by immunoSEQ multiplex PCR, and TCRdb kept only the in-frame ones, dropping some. The data contain hundreds of thousands of clones, less than 80% of them singletons. Sequenced input: memory CD4+ T cells sorted from blood. The subset denotes: CD45RA-negative fraction. The receptors originated from a young woman in good health.

About this clone: One junction end does not reproduce the germline sequence, and a read error may be involved. The J gene is TRBJ2-7, the V gene TRBV5-1; possible D gene TRBD2, 8 bases. The CDR3 is 15 residues long. Germline V gives CDR1 SGHRS, CDR2 YFSETQ. CDR3 DNA sequence: TGCGCCAGCAGCTACGGGGACAGAGACACCGGGACTAGGAGTTTC. Translation: CASSYGDRDTGTRSF.

The gene calls are TRBV15 and TRBJ2-5, with D maybe TRBD1 (6 bases). Gene TRBJ2-7 matches the end of the DNA better, so the J call may be wrong. The CDR3 totals 16 residues. The germline V gene encodes CDR1 LNHNV and CDR2 YYDKDF (reference sequence). Written as DNA, the CDR3 is TGTGCCACCAGCAGAGATTTGGCAGGGGCATTCTACGAGCAGTACTTC. It is translated as CATSRDLAGAFYEQYF.

The J gene is TRBJ1-1, the V gene TRBV10-3, with TRBD1 matching 11 bases. The CDR3 totals 15 residues. Losses at the gene ends were 2 bases for V and 6 bases for J; bases not matched to a gene: 5. Germline V CDR1 and CDR2: ENHRY, SYGVKD. The CDR3, as DNA: TGTGCCATCAGTGAGCTCGGACAGGGGGCATCTGAAGCTTTCTTT. Its protein is CAISELGQGASEAFF.

The chain is built from TRBV10-2 and TRBJ1-1, with D uncertain. Germline values: CDR1 WSHSY, CDR2 SAAADI. V gave up 3 bases and J gave up 4 bases, with 9 bases separating them. CDR3 length: 13 residues. CDR3 sequence reads: CASSDGGSTEAFF. As DNA, the CDR3 is TGCGCCAGCAGTGATGGAGGGTCCACTGAAGCTTTCTTT.

This chain connects TRBV10-2 to TRBJ2-7, with a weak D call TRBD1 (5 bases). This CDR3 contains 15 residues. From germline, CDR1 is WSHSY and CDR2 SAAADI. Trimming cost V 3 bases and J 3 bases, with 15 bases left between them. CDR3 in DNA: TGCGCCAGCAGTGACCCCCAGGGATCACACTACGAGCAGTACTTC. Translating it yields CASSDPQGSHYEQYF.